This T cell receptor (beta chain) was found in a study of T cell changes during pregnancy in multiple sclerosis. This clone was detected only once. TCRdb's copy holds only in-frame clones and misses some; the assay was immunoSEQ multiplex PCR. The sample records approximately 97,000 clones, 91% being singletons. Sequences were derived from peripheral blood, sampled after pregnancy. The TCR sequence derives from a female donor in good health, enrolled as a control in a pregnancy study.

CDR3 sequence: CASSLSGQGEDTQYF. CDR3 DNA: TGTGCCAGCAGCTTATCGGGACAGGGCGAGGATACGCAGTATTTT. This chain joins TRBV7-3 and TRBJ2-3, with 9 bases aligning to TRBD1. With V trimmed by 2 bases and J by 6 bases, 6 bases remained unmatched. Germline assignment: CDR1 SGHTA and CDR2 FQGTGA. The CDR3 has 15 residues.